A single sample is the source of the 2 T cell receptor beta chains below, sequenced in a study of control samples from healthy donors and cancer patients. Data came from immunoSEQ multiplex PCR; TCRdb stores just in-frame clones and leaves some out. The sample shows 150,000 to 200,000 clones, around nine tenths of them seen only once. The sequencing input was blood. The origin of the receptors is a man aged 30 to 39 in good health.

Concerning this clone itself: This sample includes further DNA sequences coding for the same CDR3. This rearrangement joins TRBV30 to TRBJ2-6, with no clear D. Germline V gene sequence: CDR1 GTSNPN, CDR2 SVGIG (reference sequence). This CDR3 contains 15 residues. V was clipped by 0 bases and J by 0 bases, with 6 bases between them. The DNA for the CDR3 is TGTGCCTGGAGTGTAGGAGTCTCTGGGGCCAACGTCCTGACTTTC. Translation: CAWSVGVSGANVLTF.

The chain employs TRBV5-1 and TRBJ1-3, with D perhaps matching TRBD1 (5 bases). Trimming shortened V by 4 bases and J by 0 bases, and 11 bases separated the two germline ends. Germline V CDR1 and CDR2: SGHRS, YFSETQ. This CDR3 is 15 amino acids long. CDR3 nucleotides: TGCGCCAGCAGCAAACAGGCGTCCTCTGGAAACACCATATATTTT. The encoded protein is CASSKQASSGNTIYF. The complete variable domain, with remaining parts taken from reference TRBV5-1 and TRBJ1-3, reads KAGVTQTPRYLIKTRGQQVTLSCSPISGHRSVSWYQQTPGQGLQFLFEYFSETQRNKGNFPGRFSGRQFSNSRSEMNVSTLELGDSALYLCASSKQASSGNTIYFGEGSWLTVV.